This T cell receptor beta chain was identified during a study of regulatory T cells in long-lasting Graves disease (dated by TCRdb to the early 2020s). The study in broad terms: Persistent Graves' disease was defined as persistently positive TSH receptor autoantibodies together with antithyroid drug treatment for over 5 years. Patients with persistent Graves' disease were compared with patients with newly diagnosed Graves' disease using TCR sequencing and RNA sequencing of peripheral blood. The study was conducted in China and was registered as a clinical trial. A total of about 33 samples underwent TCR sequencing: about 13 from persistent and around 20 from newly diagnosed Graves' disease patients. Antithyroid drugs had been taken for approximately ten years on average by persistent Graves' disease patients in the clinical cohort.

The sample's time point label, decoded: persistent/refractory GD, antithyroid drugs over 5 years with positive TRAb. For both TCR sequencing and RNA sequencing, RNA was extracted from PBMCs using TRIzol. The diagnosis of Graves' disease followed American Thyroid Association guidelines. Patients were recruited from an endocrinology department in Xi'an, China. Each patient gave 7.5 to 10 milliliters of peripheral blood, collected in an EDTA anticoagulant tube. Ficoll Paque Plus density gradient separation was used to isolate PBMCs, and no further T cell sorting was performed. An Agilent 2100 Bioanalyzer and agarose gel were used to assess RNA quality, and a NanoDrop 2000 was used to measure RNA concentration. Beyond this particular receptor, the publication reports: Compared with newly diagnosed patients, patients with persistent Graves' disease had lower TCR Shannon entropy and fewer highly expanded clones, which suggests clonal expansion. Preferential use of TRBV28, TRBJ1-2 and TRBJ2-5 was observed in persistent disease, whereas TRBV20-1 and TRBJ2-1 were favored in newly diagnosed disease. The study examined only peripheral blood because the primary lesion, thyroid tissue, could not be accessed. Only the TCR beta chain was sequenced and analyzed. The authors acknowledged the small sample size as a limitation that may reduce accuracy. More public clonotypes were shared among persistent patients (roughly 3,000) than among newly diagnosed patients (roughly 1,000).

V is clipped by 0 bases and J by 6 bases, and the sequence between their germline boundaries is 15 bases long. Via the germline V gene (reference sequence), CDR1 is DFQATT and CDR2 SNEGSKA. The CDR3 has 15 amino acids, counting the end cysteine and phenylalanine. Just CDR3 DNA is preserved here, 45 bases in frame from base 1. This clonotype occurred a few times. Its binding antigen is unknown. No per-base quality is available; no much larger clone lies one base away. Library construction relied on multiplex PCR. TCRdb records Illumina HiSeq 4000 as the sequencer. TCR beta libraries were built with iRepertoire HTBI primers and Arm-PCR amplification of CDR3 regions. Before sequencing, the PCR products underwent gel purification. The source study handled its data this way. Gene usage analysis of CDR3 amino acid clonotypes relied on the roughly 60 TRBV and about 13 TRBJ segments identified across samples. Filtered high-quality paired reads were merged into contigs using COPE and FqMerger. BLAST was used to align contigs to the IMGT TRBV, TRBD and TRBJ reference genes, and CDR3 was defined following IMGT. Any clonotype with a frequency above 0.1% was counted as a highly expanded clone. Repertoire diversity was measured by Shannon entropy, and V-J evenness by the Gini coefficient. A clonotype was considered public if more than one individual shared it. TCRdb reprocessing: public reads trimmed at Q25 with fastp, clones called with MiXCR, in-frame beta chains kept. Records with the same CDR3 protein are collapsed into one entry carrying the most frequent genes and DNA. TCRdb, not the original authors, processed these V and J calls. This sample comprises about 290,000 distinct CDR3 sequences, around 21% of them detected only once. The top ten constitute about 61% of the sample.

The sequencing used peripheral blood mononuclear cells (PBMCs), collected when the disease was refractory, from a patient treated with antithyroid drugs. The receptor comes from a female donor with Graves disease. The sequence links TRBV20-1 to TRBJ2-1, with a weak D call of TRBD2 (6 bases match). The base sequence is TGCAGTGCTAGAGAGGTAGTAGCGGTAACCAATGAGCAGTTCTTC. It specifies CSAREVVAVTNEQFF.